The present T cell receptor (beta chain) was sequenced within a study of technical replicates of blood from several donors. Germline V lookup: CDR1 SNHLY, CDR2 FYNNEI. The CDR3 is 15 amino acids. J was trimmed by 8 bases and V by 5 bases; bases with no gene match: 11. Only in-frame clones appear in the TCRdb table, and some are missing; sequencing was by immunoSEQ multiplex PCR. Among approximately 79,000 clones listed, approximately 93% were seen once. This clonotype originated in a human donor in good health. The specimen sequenced was T cells isolated from PBMCs. This chain connects TRBV2 to TRBJ2-1, with 8 bases identical to TRBD2. In nucleotides, the CDR3 is TGTGCCAGCAGTCGCCTGGCGGGAGGAACCGATGAGCAGTTCTTC. Translating gives CASSRLAGGTDEQFF.